Listed below are T cell receptor beta chains from one sample, sequenced in a study of T cells in Graves' hyperthyroidism and ophthalmopathy. Each CDR3 protein gets one entry after TCRdb re-called the multiplex PCR reads with MiXCR. The sample yields some 440,000 distinct CDR3 sequences, roughly 14% seen once. The sample comprised blood. The receptors stem from a woman under 30 with Graves' hyperthyroidism. CDR3s include the opening cysteine and the closing phenylalanine or tryptophan. D genes are given only for firm matches. Not every row has a clone size; where given, it reads once, few, many or a size class.

j_gene | d_gene | abundance | v_gene | CDR3nt | CDR3aa
TRBJ2-3 | TRBD2 | few | TRBV5-8 | TGTGCCAGCAGCTTGGGGACGACTAGCGGGGACCCAGATACGCAGTATTTT | CASSLGTTSGDPDTQYF
TRBJ2-1 | TRBD1 | many | TRBV5-5 | TGTGCCAGCAGCTGGGCCTGGACAGGGAACAATGAGCAGTTCTTC | CASSWAWTGNNEQFF
TRBJ2-3 | TRBD2 | many | TRBV18 | TGTGCCAGCTCCTTGCCACTAGCGCGGGGAGATACGCAGTATTTT | CASSLPLARGDTQYF
TRBJ1-2 | TRBD1 | many | TRBV7-2 | TGTGCCAGCAGTTATGGTACAGGGGGCTTCTATGGCTACACCTTC | CASSYGTGGFYGYTF
TRBJ2-6 | . | . | TRBV6-1 | TGTGCCAGCGGGGAGGTATATATTAACTCTGGGGCCAACGTCCGGACTTTC | CASGEVYINSGANVRTF
TRBJ1-6 | . | many | TRBV6-6 | TGTGCCAGCAGTTACTCGGGGCGGCCAAGCCTCCACTTT | CASSYSGRPSLHF
TRBJ2-1 | . | many | TRBV6-6 | TGTGCCAGCAGTTACTCCCGGGGGCGCGGTAGCAATGAGCAGTTCTTC | CASSYSRGRGSNEQFF
TRBJ2-5 | . | many | TRBV6-5 | TGTGCCAGCAGTTACGTGGCCCGCGACCTGAAAACCCAGTACTTC | CASSYVARDLKTQYF
TRBJ2-3 | . | many | TRBV6-1 | TGTGCCAGCAGGAACGGAGAGGCAGATACGCAGTATTTT | CASRNGEADTQYF
TRBJ1-1 | TRBD1 | many | TRBV30 | TGTGCCTGGAGCACAGGGGTTGGGGGAACTGAAGCTTTCTTT | CAWSTGVGGTEAFF
TRBJ1-2 | TRBD1 | . | TRBV5-1 | TGCGCCAGCAGCGTCGGGACAGGGGATTTGGGGGGCTACACCTTC | CASSVGTGDLGGYTF
TRBJ1-4 | . | few | TRBV5-1 | TGCGCCAGCAGCCCAAACGGGGCCCCTAATGAAAAACTGTTTTTT | CASSPNGAPNEKLFF
TRBJ2-7 | TRBD1 | many | TRBV6-1 | TGTGCCAGCGGGCCGGGACAGGCCTCCTACGAGCAGTACTTC | CASGPGQASYEQYF
TRBJ2-7 | TRBD1 | many | TRBV11-2 | TGTGCCAGCAGCTTGGGGCGGGACAGGGGGGACGAGCAGTACTTC | CASSLGRDRGDEQYF
TRBJ2-5 | . | few | TRBV20-1 | TGCAGTGCTCCGACAGACCAAGAGACCCAGTACTTC | CSAPTDQETQYF
TRBJ2-3 | TRBD2 | many | TRBV10-3 | TGTGCCATCAGTATCTCCGGGACTAGCGGGTATCAGCCCGATACGCAGTATTTT | CAISISGTSGYQPDTQYF
TRBJ2-1 | . | many | TRBV6-2/TRBV6-3 | TGTGCCAGCAGTTACGAGCCCCTAAGGGGTGAGCAGTTCTTC | CASSYEPLRGEQFF
TRBJ1-6 | . | . | TRBV5-1 | TGCGCCAGCAGCTTGTCAGGGGATCAATCTAATTCACCCCTCCACTTT | CASSLSGDQSNSPLHF
TRBJ2-1 | TRBD2 | many | TRBV7-2 | TGTGCCAGCAGCTTAGGACATGGGCGAGCGGGGGGTTACAATGAGCAGTTCTTC | CASSLGHGRAGGYNEQFF
TRBJ2-7 | . | many | TRBV3-1 | TGTGCCAGCAGCCTTGGGGCAGGGAGCTCCTACGAGCAGTACTTC | CASSLGAGSSYEQYF
TRBJ1-4 | TRBD1 | . | TRBV4-1 | TGCGCCAGCAGCCAAGAGGAACCCGGGACAGGCGGAGGACGGGAAAAACTGTTTTTT | CASSQEEPGTGGGREKLFF
TRBJ2-1 | . | many | TRBV2 | TGTGCCAGCAGAGGGAAGTTTGGAGGGCAGTTCTTC | CASRGKFGGQFF
TRBJ2-1 | TRBD2 | . | TRBV19 | TGTGCCAGTAGTAAGACTAGCGGGAGAGGTAATGAGCAGTTCTTC | CASSKTSGRGNEQFF
TRBJ1-5 | . | many | TRBV12-3/TRBV12-4 | TGTGCCAGCAGTTTTGGGGGGCTGGGGAGCAATCAGCCCCAGCATTTT | CASSFGGLGSNQPQHF
TRBJ1-5 | . | many | TRBV19 | TGTGCCAGTACCCCCGGACAGTTGGATCAGCCCCAGCATTTT | CASTPGQLDQPQHF
TRBJ2-3 | . | many | TRBV20-1 | TGCAGTGCTAGGGGCCCTGGGCTAGATACGCAGTATTTT | CSARGPGLDTQYF
TRBJ2-7 | . | many | TRBV6-1 | TGTGCCAGCAGAGAAGGGCCCTACGAGCAGTACTTC | CASREGPYEQYF
TRBJ2-1 | . | many | TRBV7-6 | TGTGCCAGCAGCTTAGGTCAAGACCGGGAGCAGTTCTTC | CASSLGQDREQFF
TRBJ2-3 | . | few | TRBV7-3 | TGTGCCAGCAGCAGCGGTGACTGGACAGTTGGCACAGATACGCAGTATTTT | CASSSGDWTVGTDTQYF
TRBJ1-3 | TRBD1 | . | TRBV30 | TGTGCCTGGCACCGGGACAGGGCCGCCAACTCTGGAAACACCATATATTTT | CAWHRDRAANSGNTIYF
TRBJ1-4 | . | many | TRBV10-2 | TGCGCCAGCAGTGAGTCGGTGGTCCCAAAACTGTTTTTT | CASSESVVPKLFF
TRBJ2-1 | . | many | TRBV3-1 | TGTGCCAGCAGCCAAGGGGAGGAGCAGTTCTTC | CASSQGEEQFF
TRBJ2-7 | TRBD1 | . | TRBV7-8 | TGTGCCAGCAGCCCCAGACGGAGGTCCACAGGGGGAAGGGACGAGCAGTACTTC | CASSPRRRSTGGRDEQYF
TRBJ1-1 | . | many | TRBV20-1 | TGCAGTGCGCCCGCGATGAACACTGAAGCTTTCTTT | CSAPAMNTEAFF
TRBJ1-2 | TRBD1 | . | TRBV5-1 | TGCGCCAGCAGCTTTTCCGGACAGGGTGAGAATGGCTACACCTTC | CASSFSGQGENGYTF
TRBJ2-5 | . | few | TRBV18 | TGTGCCAGCTCACCACCGGGGACGGAAGAGACCCAGTACTTC | CASSPPGTEETQYF
TRBJ2-1 | . | many | TRBV12-3/TRBV12-4 | TGTGCCAGCAGGCCGGGACCGAATTCCTACAATGAGCAGTTCTTC | CASRPGPNSYNEQFF
TRBJ2-1 | . | many | TRBV29-1 | TGCAGCGTTGATGGCGGTGAGCAGTTCTTC | CSVDGGEQFF
TRBJ2-5 | TRBD1 | many | TRBV7-8 | TGTGCCAGCACTAGGGACAGACAAGAGACCCAGTACTTC | CASTRDRQETQYF
TRBJ2-7 | TRBD1 | many | TRBV29-1 | TGCAGCGTTGGAGGGGGCAAAAACGAGCAGTACTTC | CSVGGGKNEQYF
TRBJ2-1 | . | many | TRBV30 | TGTGCCTGGAGTGTATGGTGGCGGGGGCCTGAGCAGTTCTTC | CAWSVWWRGPEQFF
TRBJ1-2 | . | . | TRBV28 | TGTGCCAGCACCCGTTTTTTAGGCGGTGGCTATGGCTACACCTTC | CASTRFLGGGYGYTF
TRBJ1-4 | . | many | TRBV24-1 | TGTGCCACCAGTGAATCAGGGGCCTCGAGTGAAAAACTGTTTTTT | CATSESGASSEKLFF
TRBJ2-7 | TRBD2 | . | TRBV11-3 | TGTGCCAGCAGTAATTTCTACGCGGGAGCCAGGGAGCAGTACTTC | CASSNFYAGAREQYF
TRBJ2-7 | TRBD1 | . | TRBV27 | TGTGCCAGCAGTTTTGACCGGGACAGGGGCGAGCAGTACTTC | CASSFDRDRGEQYF
TRBJ1-3 | . | many | TRBV12-3/TRBV12-4 | TGTGCCAGCAGTCAGCACAGTCCCTCTGGAAACACCATATATTTT | CASSQHSPSGNTIYF
TRBJ1-2 | . | many | TRBV6-1 | TGTGCCAGCAGTGAGGGGTATGAGAGCTCTAATGGCTACACCTTC | CASSEGYESSNGYTF
TRBJ2-3 | . | . | TRBV7-9 | TGTGCCAGCAGCTTAGGGGGGGGGCCGCGAGATACGCAGTATTTT | CASSLGGGPRDTQYF
TRBJ1-3 | . | . | TRBV12-3/TRBV12-4 | TGTGCCAGCAGCTCAATCGGGACCCCTGGAAACACCATATATTTT | CASSSIGTPGNTIYF
TRBJ1-4 | . | many | TRBV3-1 | TGTGCCAGCAGCCCGCTACAGGGTCTGGGAACTAATGAAAAACTGTTTTTT | CASSPLQGLGTNEKLFF
TRBJ2-7 | TRBD1 | many | TRBV11-3 | TGTGCCAGCACTCCGGGACAGGGGTCCTACGAGCAGTACTTC | CASTPGQGSYEQYF
TRBJ1-2 | TRBD1 | many | TRBV10-3 | TGTGCCATCAGTGTCCCAGGGGGGTTGAACTATGGCTACACCTTC | CAISVPGGLNYGYTF
TRBJ2-5 | TRBD1 | once | TRBV11-2 | TGTGCCAGCAGCCCTACCTTCAGGGGGCGCCAAGAGACCCAGTACTTC | CASSPTFRGRQETQYF
TRBJ1-2 | TRBD1 | many | TRBV5-1 | TGCGCCAGCAGCTTGGGGGGACAGGGGGCGCAAGGCTACACCTTC | CASSLGGQGAQGYTF
TRBJ1-2 | TRBD1 | many | TRBV3-1 | TGTGCCAGCAGCCAGGACCGGACAGGATCGATTTATGGCTACACCTTC | CASSQDRTGSIYGYTF
TRBJ1-3 | . | . | TRBV7-9 | TGTGCCAGCACTCTTGGTCCGGGACATGGAAACACCATATATTTT | CASTLGPGHGNTIYF